These T cell receptor beta chains were read from a single sample in a study of shared clonotypes between healthy human individuals. The method was immunoSEQ multiplex PCR; TCRdb's version includes in-frame clones alone and lacks a portion of them. The data show 2.5 million or so clones, with about 92% seen just once and about 0.13% held by the top ten. The specimen was naive CD4+ T cells sorted from blood. The receptor set was obtained from a man aged 18 to 29 in good health. Both conserved end residues are part of each CDR3. Each record gives: D gene, J gene, V gene, clone size, CDR3 DNA, CDR3 protein. A D gene is named only where the DNA matches it firmly. Clone size is not always given. Where it is, it says once, few, many or a class for expanded clones.

- TRBJ2-7 TRBV6-5 - TGTGCCAGCAGTTACGGGGTCCGCTACGAGCAGTACTTC CASSYGVRYEQYF
TRBD2 TRBJ2-5 TRBV18 - TGTGCCAGCTCACTCAACTCGGGGGGTGAGACCCAGTACTTC CASSLNSGGETQYF
- TRBJ1-1 TRBV7-9 - TGTGCCAGCAGCTTATGGCCCTCTAACACTGAAGCTTTCTTT CASSLWPSNTEAFF
- TRBJ1-5 TRBV7-6 once TGTGCCAGCAGCTTAGGAAGGGATCAGCCCCAGCATTTT CASSLGRDQPQHF
- TRBJ1-1 TRBV7-2 - TGTGCCAGCAGCCTTGTGGCCCTCACTGAAGCTTTCTTT CASSLVALTEAFF
- TRBJ1-4 TRBV6-6 - TGTGCCAGCAGGTGGACGGATCGTCCAACTAATGAAAAACTGTTTTTT CASRWTDRPTNEKLFF
TRBD2 TRBJ2-7 TRBV5-4 - TGTGCCAGCAGCTTGGGGGGAGCTAGCGGGATCTCCTACGAGCAGTACTTC CASSLGGASGISYEQYF
- TRBJ1-2 TRBV10-3 - TGTGCCATCAATATGGATGGGGGGCTTTATGGCTACACCTTC CAINMDGGLYGYTF
TRBD2 TRBJ2-3 TRBV7-2 - TGTGCCAGCAGCTTGGGGACTAGCGGGAGTACAGATACGCAGTATTTT CASSLGTSGSTDTQYF
- TRBJ1-5 TRBV28 few TGTGCCAGCATGATGATTAGCAATCAGCCCCAGCATTTT CASMMISNQPQHF
TRBD1 TRBJ1-5 TRBV28 - TGTGCCAGCATAGGGAAGGGGGCCGGCAATCAGCCCCAGCATTTT CASIGKGAGNQPQHF
- TRBJ1-1 TRBV20-1 - TGCAGTGCTAGGGGCCACACTGAAGCTTTCTTT CSARGHTEAFF
TRBD1 TRBJ2-1 TRBV9 - TGTGCCAGCAGCCCGGCGGGACAGGCCTCCTACAATGAGCAGTTCTTC CASSPAGQASYNEQFF
- TRBJ1-1 TRBV7-3 - TGTGCCAGCAGCCTTGCCCACCTGAACACTGAAGCTTTCTTT CASSLAHLNTEAFF
TRBD1 TRBJ2-2 TRBV11-3 - TGTGCCAGCAGCCGGGACAGAGCCGGGGAGCTGTTTTTT CASSRDRAGELFF
TRBD1 TRBJ2-1 TRBV4-1 - TGCGCCAGCAGCCGAACACCGGGACAGAACTACAATGAGCAGTTCTTC CASSRTPGQNYNEQFF
- TRBJ2-7 TRBV5-5 - TGTGCCAGCAGCTTGGGGCAGCCCCAAATCTACGAGCAGTACTTC CASSLGQPQIYEQYF
- TRBJ2-5 TRBV7-2 few TGTGCCAGCAGCCCGAGGGAGACCCAGTACTTC CASSPRETQYF
TRBD2 TRBJ2-1 TRBV18 - TGTGCCAGCTCACCACCGAGCACTAGCGGAAATGAGCAGTTCTTC CASSPPSTSGNEQFF
TRBD2 TRBJ2-3 TRBV27 - TGTGCCAGCAGTTTAAAAAGGACAGCGGGGGTAACAGATACGCAGTATTTT CASSLKRTAGVTDTQYF
- TRBJ1-2 TRBV7-9 few TGTGCCAGCAGCCAGGCCCGGGACATCTATGGCTACACCTTC CASSQARDIYGYTF
- TRBJ2-2 TRBV2 - TGTGCCAGCAGTGTACGCAGGTACACCGGGGAGCTGTTTTTT CASSVRRYTGELFF
TRBD2 TRBJ2-1 TRBV5-4 once TGTGCCAGCAGCATAGGTCCGGGACTAGCGGGGGGGCCTATGTACAATGAGCAGTTCTTC CASSIGPGLAGGPMYNEQFF
- TRBJ1-3 TRBV2 - TGTGCCAGCAGGCAGGGAAACACCATATATTTT CASRQGNTIYF
- TRBJ2-2 TRBV6-1 - TGTGCCAGCAGCGCTAGACCGTTTACCGGGGAGCTGTTTTTT CASSARPFTGELFF
- TRBJ2-7 TRBV29-1 - TGCAGCGTTGAAGAATCAGGGCGCGAGCAGTACTTC CSVEESGREQYF
TRBD1 TRBJ2-3 TRBV5-1 - TGCGCCTCCGGGACAGGGGTCGATACGCAGTATTTT CASGTGVDTQYF
TRBD2 TRBJ2-2 TRBV2 - TGTGCCAGCAAAACCCTCGGGAGGGGCCCGAACACCGGGGAGCTGTTTTTT CASKTLGRGPNTGELFF
- TRBJ1-3 TRBV2 - TGTGCCAGCAGTGAAACTGAGACGATCTCTGGAAACACCATATATTTT CASSETETISGNTIYF
- TRBJ2-7 TRBV30 - TGTGCCTGGAGTGAAGGGTCTAAGTGGTACGAGCAGTACTTC CAWSEGSKWYEQYF
- TRBJ2-1 TRBV6-5 - TGTGCCAGCAGTTACGGACAGAACAATGAGCAGTTCTTC CASSYGQNNEQFF
- TRBJ2-2 TRBV11-2 - TGTGCCAGCAGCTCACAACTAGCCGGGGAGCTGTTTTTT CASSSQLAGELFF
TRBD1 TRBJ2-3 TRBV5-1 - TGCGCCAGCAGCCTAGGGGACAGGGGCACAGATACGCAGTATTTT CASSLGDRGTDTQYF
TRBD1 TRBJ1-1 TRBV6-5 few TGTGCCAGCAGTTACGGGACAGTGAACACTGAAGCTTTCTTT CASSYGTVNTEAFF
- TRBJ1-5 TRBV6-6 - TGTGCCAGCAGTACCCTACAGGGCACCAATCAGCCCCAGCATTTT CASSTLQGTNQPQHF
- TRBJ1-6 TRBV5-4 - TGTGCCAGCAGCTTTCATGGACAGACTAATTCACCCCTCCACTTT CASSFHGQTNSPLHF
- TRBJ1-3 TRBV5-4 - TGTGCCAGCAGCTGGGGGCTGGGCTCTGGAAACACCATATATTTT CASSWGLGSGNTIYF
TRBD2 TRBJ2-1 TRBV11-2 - TGTGCCAGCAGACAACTAGCGGGGGTGTACAATGAGCAGTTCTTC CASRQLAGVYNEQFF
- TRBJ1-5 TRBV5-5 - TGTGCCAGCAGCTTGGCCGGCTATAGCAATCAGCCCCAGCATTTT CASSLAGYSNQPQHF
- TRBJ1-6 TRBV18 - TGTGCCAGCTCACCCCTCAGGGAAGGGTCACCCCTCCACTTT CASSPLREGSPLHF
- TRBJ2-2 TRBV7-8 - TGTGCCAGCAGCTCTCGAGGCCCCGGGGAGCTGTTTTTT CASSSRGPGELFF
TRBD1 TRBJ1-2 TRBV5-1 - TGCGCCAGCAGCTCGGGACAGTCCCAATTGAACTATGGCTACACCTTC CASSSGQSQLNYGYTF
- TRBJ1-2 TRBV28 few TGTGCCAGCAGTAACGTCGACCGGAACTATGGCTACACCTTC CASSNVDRNYGYTF
TRBD1 TRBJ1-1 TRBV5-1 - TGCGCCAGCAGCTTGCTACAGGGGGCTAACACTGAAGCTTTCTTT CASSLLQGANTEAFF
TRBD2 TRBJ2-4 TRBV28 - TGTGCCAGCAGCCCGGAGGAGCCGGGGGGAGACATTCAGTACTTC CASSPEEPGGDIQYF
- TRBJ1-4 TRBV2 - TGTGCCAGCAGTGAACAGGCGACTCATAATGAAAAACTGTTTTTT CASSEQATHNEKLFF
TRBD2 TRBJ2-7 TRBV5-4 - TGTGCCAGCAGCAGAGCGGGAGTGGGTGAGCAGTACTTC CASSRAGVGEQYF
TRBD1 TRBJ2-5 TRBV28 - TGTGCCAGCAGTTTGGGACAGGGAGGGGCGCGTGAGACCCAGTACTTC CASSLGQGGARETQYF
TRBD1 TRBJ1-1 TRBV5-1 - TGCGCCAGCAGCGAGCCGACAGGGCAAGCTTTCTTT CASSEPTGQAFF
TRBD1 TRBJ1-4 TRBV9 - TGTGCCAGCAGCCCGAGGCCTACAGGGGGCGAAAAACTGTTTTTT CASSPRPTGGEKLFF
- TRBJ2-2 TRBV6-5 - TGTGCCAGCAGTCGACAGGCAGCGAACACCGGGGAGCTGTTTTTT CASSRQAANTGELFF
TRBD1 TRBJ1-1 TRBV6-5 - TGTGCCAGCAGTGCCCGGGACAGGGCGAGGGAAGCTTTCTTT CASSARDRAREAFF
- TRBJ2-7 TRBV9 few TGTGCCAGCAGCGTAGATGTGGGAGGGGGATACGAGCAGTACTTC CASSVDVGGGYEQYF
- TRBJ2-2 TRBV18 - TGTGCCAGCTCTACATCCACCGGGGAGCTGTTTTTT CASSTSTGELFF
TRBD1 TRBJ1-1 TRBV5-1 once TGCGCCAGCAGCTTGGTCGCAGGGGGCGCGTACACTGAAGCTTTCTTT CASSLVAGGAYTEAFF
TRBD1 TRBJ1-5 TRBV28 - TGTGCCAGCAGTTTCTATGGGACAGGGAGCAATCAGCCCCAGCATTTT CASSFYGTGSNQPQHF